The source of this T cell receptor (beta chain) is a study of T cell repertoires in cytomegalovirus infection. This CDR3 has 14 residues. The germline V gene has CDR1 LNHDA and CDR2 SQIVND (reference sequence). J lost 2 bases, V lost 6 bases, and 6 bases had no gene match. TCRdb redid the calling of the reads with MiXCR, one entry per CDR3 protein. Of approximately 170,000 distinct CDR3 sequences in the sample, roughly 18% were seen once. This clonotype was counted a few times. The sequence came from a human donor in good health (CMV status not recorded). Some clones in this sample may be carry-over from other donors' samples. The source material was CD8+ T cells from PBMCs. The V call is TRBV19, the J call TRBJ1-2; 7 nucleotides align to TRBD1. The CDR3 spells CASSPSTGNYGYTF. Here the CDR3 DNA reads TGTGCCAGTAGCCCCTCGACAGGGAACTATGGCTACACCTTC.